The clone carrying this TCR beta chain occurred a few times. The germline V gene encodes CDR1 SGHRS and CDR2 YFSETQ. V lost 2 bases and J lost 13, with 15 bases in between. This CDR3 is 12 amino acids long. The sample belongs to a study of patients and donors after allogeneic stem cell transplantation. TCRdb analysed the RT-PCR reads with MiXCR anew, one entry per CDR3 protein. The table shows about 960,000 distinct CDR3 sequences, with roughly 18% occurring only once. The sample taken for sequencing was blood, either unsorted or a sorted T cell fraction (not recorded which). This receptor was obtained from a human donor who was either an allogeneic HSCT recipient or a stem cell or donor lymphocyte infusion donor (not recorded which). It is not recorded whose cells these are; they may come from a transplant donor. J is TRBJ1-2 and V is TRBV5-1; D not certain. CDR3 nucleotides: TGCGCCAGCAGCTTAGACCCACCCGGAGCCACCTTC. Encoded protein: CASSLDPPGATF.